These 16 T cell receptor beta chains share one sample of origin, sequenced in a study of identifying expanded T cells in peripheral blood. Clones were sequenced by immunoSEQ multiplex PCR, and TCRdb holds only the in-frame ones, with some missing. The sample has 45,000 to 60,000 clones; around 83% are singletons. Sequencing was carried out using blood. The receptors shown here come from a person aged 18 to 75 in good health.

This chain uses TRBV9 with TRBJ1-3, with 7 bases that match TRBD1. Germline CDR1 and CDR2: SGDLS and YYNGEE. This CDR3 is 15 amino acids long. V lost 0 bases and J lost 4; bases outside the gene matches: 4. The CDR3 loop reads CASSVAGTEGNTIYF. The CDR3 DNA is TGTGCCAGCAGCGTAGCTGGGACAGAAGGAAACACCATATATTTT.

J is TRBJ1-1 and V is TRBV5-8, with D possibly TRBD1 on 5 matching bases. The ends were cut back, 5 bases at V and 0 bases at J, with 14 bases in the middle. The CDR3 has 15 residues. Germline CDR1 SGHTS, CDR2 YDEGEE. CDR3 amino acids: CASRRFRGMNTEAFF. The CDR3 DNA reads TGTGCCAGCAGACGCTTCCGGGGGATGAACACTGAAGCTTTCTTT.

The rearrangement uses TRBV2 and TRBJ2-1; D is unresolved. The CDR3 consists of 12 residues. V was shortened by 8 bases and J by 3 bases, with 8 bases between the two germline ends. CDR1 SNHLY and CDR2 FYNNEI come from the germline V gene. The CDR3 DNA reads TGTGCCAGCGGTGTGGGCTACAATGAGCAGTTCTTC. Translation gives CASGVGYNEQFF. Using reference TRBV2 and TRBJ2-1 for the parts outside the CDR3, the full variable domain is EPEVTQTPSHQVTQMGQEVILRCVPISNHLYFYWYRQILGQKVEFLVSFYNNEISEKSEIFDDQFSVERPDGSNFTLKIRSTKLEDSAMYFCASGVGYNEQFFGPGTRLTVL.

The chain has TRBV5-6 and TRBJ1-2, with TRBD1 matching over 8 bases. Germline lookup yields CDR1 SGHDT and CDR2 YYEEEE. The CDR3 loop spans 14 amino acids. Trimming at V came to 4 bases and at J to 4 bases, leaving 6 bases not matched to a gene. Written as DNA, the CDR3 is TGTGCCAGCAGCCGGGACAGGAAATTCTATGGCTACACCTTC. Encoded protein: CASSRDRKFYGYTF.

The chain links TRBV11-2 to TRBJ2-1; a possible D gene is TRBD2 (6 bases). This CDR3 is 15 amino acids long. Germline values: CDR1 SGHAT, CDR2 FQNNGV. Deletions cut 3 bases from V and 6 bases from J, with 15 bases between. The CDR3 DNA sequence: TGTGCCAGCAGCTTGCGGGCAGGGAGGCGCAATGAGCAGTTCTTC. Its translation is CASSLRAGRRNEQFF.

V gene TRBV29-1 combines with J gene TRBJ2-7; D is unclear. Germline V gene lookup returns CDR1 SQVTM and CDR2 ANQGSEA. Trimming removed 1 base at V and 5 bases at J, with 9 bases between. The CDR3 length is 12 residues. DNA for the CDR3: TGCAGCGTTGAAGGGCAGCGCCACGAGCAGTACTTC. Translated, it gives CSVEGQRHEQYF.

The chain employs TRBV19 and TRBJ1-5; D call uncertain. The CDR3 contains 14 residues. Germline CDR1 LNHDA, CDR2 SQIVND (reference sequence). V lost 8 bases to trimming and J lost 0 bases, with 11 bases between them. CDR3 in amino acids: CASSGRLSNQPQHF. The CDR3 DNA reads as TGTGCCAGTTCAGGACGTCTTAGCAATCAGCCCCAGCATTTT.

This clone showed up just a few times. This chain connects TRBV9 to TRBJ2-2, with 10 bases that match TRBD2. V lost 0 bases and J lost 7; bases outside the gene matches: 6. The CDR3 totals 16 residues. The germline CDR1 and CDR2 sequences are SGDLS and YYNGEE. The CDR3 here is CASSVDSGRAGGELFF. The CDR3 nucleotides are TGTGCCAGCAGCGTAGACAGCGGGAGGGCCGGCGGGGAGCTGTTTTTT.

The chain uses TRBV6-6 and TRBJ1-2; D may be TRBD1 (5 bases). There are 15 residues in the CDR3. Looked up from germline, CDR1 is MNHNY and CDR2 is SVGAGI (reference sequence). The V gene lost 6 bases and the J gene lost 0 bases, with 14 bases spanning the gap. CDR3 nucleotide sequence: TGTGCCAGCAGGGATGACAGAAGTTCTAACTATGGCTACACCTTC. Translated, it gives CASRDDRSSNYGYTF.

The gene calls are TRBV19 and TRBJ1-4; the D gene is possibly TRBD1 (5 bases). Per germline, CDR1 LNHDA and CDR2 SQIVND (reference sequence). The ends were cut back, 5 bases at V and 4 bases at J, with 17 bases in the middle. The CDR3 totals 16 residues. The CDR3 loop is CASSAGQAGGNEKLFF. CDR3 nucleotides: TGTGCCAGTAGTGCTGGGCAGGCTGGGGGTAATGAAAAACTGTTTTTT.

CDR3 bases: TGTGCCAGCAGTTACCACAGGGAACCCCAGAGCTCTGGAAACACCATATATTTT. Translated, it gives CASSYHREPQSSGNTIYF. The chain carries TRBV27 and TRBJ1-3; TRBD1 might be the D (6 bases). Trimming stripped 4 bases from V and 0 bases from J, with 19 bases between. The length of the CDR3 is 18 residues. CDR1 and CDR2 (germline): MNHEY, SMNVEV (reference sequence).

The chain is built from TRBV7-9 and TRBJ2-5, with 8 bases aligning to TRBD2. V gave up 10 bases and J gave up 5 bases; unmatched junction bases: 9. The CDR3 is made up of 13 amino acids. Germline lookup yields CDR1 SEHNR and CDR2 FQNEAQ (reference sequence). Written as DNA, the CDR3 is TGTGCCAATTCGGGACTAGATGGGGAGACCCAGTACTTC. Translation: CANSGLDGETQYF.

The chain recombines TRBV7-2 with TRBJ2-5, with TRBD2 matching 9 bases. J was trimmed by 2 bases and V by 5 bases; bases with no gene match: 9. Germline V gene data show CDR1 as SGHTA and CDR2 as FQGNSA. The CDR3 covers 16 residues. The CDR3 loop reads CASSPRRLAAQETQYF. The DNA of the CDR3 is TGTGCCAGCAGCCCCCGGAGACTAGCGGCGCAAGAGACCCAGTACTTC.

The CDR3 sequence is CASGLAGTDTQYF. In DNA form, the CDR3 reads TGTGCCAGCGGACTAGCGGGCACAGATACGCAGTATTTT. The chain links TRBV7-7 to TRBJ2-3; 10 nucleotides match TRBD2. This CDR3 has 13 amino acids. The V and J ends lost 8 bases and 1 base, in that order; junction bases with no gene match: 0. Germline V gene sequence: CDR1 SSHAT, CDR2 FNYEAQ (reference sequence).

V is TRBV30 and J is TRBJ1-5; no firm D call. V shed 2 bases and J shed 10 bases, with 9 bases lying between them. The CDR3 runs 11 residues. Germline values: CDR1 GTSNPN, CDR2 SVGIG (reference sequence). The CDR3 sequence: CAWSSSRPQHF. The CDR3 DNA is TGTGCCTGGAGTAGCTCTCGACCCCAGCATTTT. Drawing the rest from reference TRBV30 and TRBJ1-5, the complete variable domain is SQTIHQWPATLVQPVGSPLSLECTVEGTSNPNLYWYRQAAGRGLQLLFYSVGIGQISSEVPQNLSASRPQDRQFILSSKKLLLSDSGFYLCAWSSSRPQHFGDGTRLSIL.

This chain links TRBV11-3 with TRBJ2-5, with 11 bases lining up with TRBD2. Trimming took 5 bases from V and 5 from J; bases not matched to a gene: 10. Germline V CDR1 and CDR2: SGHNT, YENEEA. The CDR3 consists of 16 residues. The CDR3 nucleotides are TGTGCCAGCAGCGCGGGACTAGCGGCAATGGGGGAGACCCAGTACTTC. Translated: CASSAGLAAMGETQYF.